This T cell receptor (beta chain) was identified in a study of cytomegalovirus exposure and HLA in healthy donors. Study context: As released early, the data held about 85 million unique TCRs from HLA-typed donors. Overall study findings and caveats: Likely technical artifact: a cluster of highly shared sequence variants. Links to common viral pathogens appeared, in a later analysis, for several of the most significant clusters.

It was with 60 Vbeta and 13 Jbeta primers that the PCR ran. Assay: immunoSEQ multiplex PCR; the TCRdb copy retains only in-frame clones and omits some. The top ten clones hold 0.098% of a sample with about 200,000 clones, about 79% of them seen once. V lost 2 bases to trimming and J lost 4 bases, with 17 bases between them. Germline CDR1 reads SGHTA; CDR2 reads FQGNSA. The CDR3 totals 16 residues. Each donor was healthy, and each was a bone marrow donor. A note on this clone: Its antigen is still unknown.

The V call is TRBV7-2, the J call TRBJ1-2; a possible D gene is TRBD1 (5 bases). The origin of this receptor is a boy younger than 10 in good health and CMV-seronegative. The sequenced sample was PBMCs. The CDR3 protein is CASSLWAVGRAYGYTF. CDR3 coding DNA: TGTGCCAGCAGCTTATGGGCCGTGGGCAGGGCCTATGGCTACACCTTC.